This paragraph covers one T cell receptor beta chain sequence. This clonotype was counted between two and nine times. The clone's antigen remains unknown. Qualities for individual bases were not recorded, and no much larger clone is one base off. The source of the sample is a study of T cells in Graves' hyperthyroidism and ophthalmopathy (dated by TCRdb to between 2018 and 2020). Turning to the overall study: Peripheral blood samples were taken at initial diagnosis, before any treatment was given. To identify TCR V-J signatures that set the groups apart, the researchers used a discovery cohort of about a hundred patients, made up of some 41 with Graves' ophthalmopathy and some 55 with stable Graves' hyperthyroidism. Whether ophthalmopathy could be predicted prospectively was tested in an independent validation cohort made up of roughly 19 hyperthyroidism patients plus 17 patients who later progressed to ophthalmopathy. The roughly 100 discovery patients were randomly divided into training and test sets at a 7:3 ratio. The study also compared thyroid tissue and blood T-cell repertoires from several Graves' hyperthyroidism patients. Once sampling was done, hyperthyroidism patients were given methimazole at a starting dose of 30 mg daily, whereas ophthalmopathy patients were given high-dose intravenous methylprednisolone. The paper reports TCR Vbeta CDR3 sequencing of over 120 peripheral blood samples: some 41 ophthalmopathy, around 80 hyperthyroidism and 17 progressor patients.

Between the V and J ends, shortened by 2 bases and 2 bases respectively, the junction contains 10 bases. CDR1 and CDR2, looked up from the germline V gene (reference sequence), are GTSNPN and SVGIG. Including cysteine and phenylalanine, the CDR3 has 13 amino acids. This entry keeps only the CDR3 DNA: 39 bases, framed from base 1. Moderately to severely active disease, a Clinical Activity Score of at least 3, a NOSPECS grade of at least 4, and a duration under 3 months were present in ophthalmopathy patients. Exclusion was applied to patients with uncontrolled infections, other autoimmune diseases, pregnancy or lactation. Diagnoses were established on the basis of clinical symptoms, serum thyroxine and TRAb, thyroid ultrasound, and orbital computed tomography. Ficoll-Paque density gradient centrifugation was used to isolate PBMCs from about 9 ml of fresh peripheral blood. Total RNA was extracted with Trizol reagent, and quality was checked on an Agilent 2100 Bioanalyzer.

What the research found in general, with its limitations: In validation, the model predicted progression to ophthalmopathy a median of roughly six months before onset, with approximately 71% sensitivity and roughly 79% specificity. Most expanded thyroid clonotypes (frequency above 0.001) were also detected in blood, a finding suggesting that blood repertoires may reflect thyroid immune responses. No statistical method was used to fix the sample size in advance, and group allocation was not hidden from the investigators. A model built on a 13 V-J signature distinguished ophthalmopathy from stable hyperthyroidism, reaching roughly 88% sensitivity and about 81% specificity in cross-validation and 80%/75% in testing.

TCR beta CDR3 regions were amplified from RNA transcripts. For the first round of RT-PCR on the TCR CDR3, the HTBI primer set was used together with the Qiagen OneStep RT-PCR kit. Libraries were constructed in a second round of multiplex PCR, after which size selection and purification were performed. Paired-end sequencing of the libraries was performed with 100 bp reads on an Illumina HiSeq2000. The authors' analysis ran thus. Raw data were processed with SOAPnuke, discarding reads with adapters, uncalled bases, mean Phred below 15, or no exact constant-primer or identifier match. COPE v1.2.5 was used to merge high-quality paired reads, and clonotypes were defined as unique nucleotide sequences. Clonotypes were aligned to IMGT TRBV, TRBD and TRBJ reference segments using MiTCR v1.1. The analysis was restricted to V-J combinations with a frequency above 0.0001, which together covered roughly 99% of the repertoires. The TCS score was defined as F50 (clonal expansion) divided by E x V (chaos), with BLOSUM62-based TCRdist calculated between CDR3 peptides within each V-J. Welch's t-statistics and random forest reduced 500 to 550 V-J features to roughly 13, which were used in a naive Bayes classifier (R e1071). The similarity between thyroid and blood repertoires was quantified using the Morisita-Horn index. TCRdb reran the public reads through fastp at Q25 and MiXCR, keeping productive beta chains. Entries are consolidated by CDR3 protein sequence, retaining the most common genes and DNA. In this record, the V and J calls reflect TCRdb's handling and not the investigators' own analysis. The sample records more than 500,000 distinct CDR3 sequences, about 14% of which are singletons. Around 4% of the sample rests with the top ten.

Rearrangement joined TRBV30 to TRBJ2-7; no D gene can be assigned with confidence. The sequence was obtained from a woman between 35 and 50 years old with Graves' ophthalmopathy. The sample consisted of blood. The sequenced DNA is TGTGCCTGGAGTAAGGACGGACCCTACGAGCAGTACTTC. This codes for CAWSKDGPYEQYF.